This T cell receptor (beta chain) derives from a study of blood T cell repertoires in COVID-19. The table came from immunoSEQ multiplex PCR; TCRdb's copy has only in-frame clones and leaves some out. The sample holds some 120,000 clones; 92% are singletons and the top ten take around 2.2%. Germline V gene lookup returns CDR1 SGHKS and CDR2 YYEKEE (reference sequence). V was clipped by 4 bases and J by 8 bases, with 12 bases between them. This CDR3 comprises 12 residues. Sequencing was done on a sample of peripheral blood. The chain combines TRBV5-5 with TRBJ1-2; D gene unclear. This receptor was taken from a man aged 45-60 years with COVID-19, enrolled during active disease. CDR3 in amino acids: CASSPAGSGYTF. The CDR3, as DNA: TGTGCCAGCAGCCCCGCCGGGTCCGGCTACACCTTC.